The next 5 T cell receptor beta chains were all read from a single sample in a study of T cell responses to AZD1222 COVID-19 vaccine. Libraries were prepared by immunoSEQ multiplex PCR; TCRdb keeps only in-frame clonotypes and omits some of them. The table lists about 42,000 clones, around 80% of them singletons. Sequencing was performed on peripheral blood, taken 28 days after the second AZD1222 dose. Receptor source: an adult who received the AZD1222 COVID-19 vaccine.

This chain uses TRBV7-3 with TRBJ2-3, with 9 bases matching TRBD1. The V gene's germline CDR1 is SGHTA and CDR2 FQGTGA. The CDR3 loop spans 15 amino acids. Unmatched junction bases numbered 10, after V lost 5 bases and J lost 7 bases. The CDR3 DNA is TGTGCCAGCAGCCCCGGGTTGGACAGGGGCTATACGCAGTATTTT. Translation: CASSPGLDRGYTQYF. Using reference TRBV7-3 and TRBJ2-3 for the parts outside the CDR3, the full variable domain is GAGVSQTPSNKVTEKGKYVELRCDPISGHTALYWYRQSLGQGPEFLIYFQGTGAADDSGLPNDRFFAVRPEGSVSTLKIQRTERGDSAVYLCASSPGLDRGYTQYFGPGTRLTVL.

The chain combines TRBV28 with TRBJ2-3; TRBD2 matches 12 bases. In germline, CDR1 is MDHEN, CDR2 SYDVKM. The CDR3 consists of 15 residues. V shed 2 bases, J shed 5 bases, and the junction held 2 bases outside the gene matches. In nucleotides, the CDR3 is TGTGCCAGCAGTTTAGTGACTAGCGGGGGAGATACGCAGTATTTT. Translated: CASSLVTSGGDTQYF.

This clone has a single count. This chain joins TRBV6-2 or TRBV6-3 and TRBJ2-4, with D unclear. In germline, CDR1 is MNHEY, CDR2 SVGEGT. The germline V and J ends were trimmed by 4 bases and 2 bases, with 18 bases remaining between them. CDR3 size: 17 residues. DNA of the CDR3: TGTGCCAGCAGTTCCCCATCGGACCCCGCCTCCAAAAACATTCAGTACTTC. This gives the protein CASSSPSDPASKNIQYF.

The chain has TRBV4-1 and TRBJ1-1; D not resolved. This CDR3 spans 14 amino acids. V dropped 1 base and J dropped 4 bases, with 10 bases sitting between them. The germline V gene has CDR1 MGHRA and CDR2 YSYEKL. The DNA of the CDR3 is TGCGCCAGCAGCCAAGGGGGAACGGGCACTGAAGCTTTCTTT. As protein: CASSQGGTGTEAFF.

The J gene is TRBJ2-1, the V gene TRBV19, with 9 bases that match TRBD2. Germline assignment: CDR1 LNHDA and CDR2 SQIVND (reference sequence). With 1 base clipped from V and 0 bases from J, the junction kept 7 bases outside the gene matches. The CDR3 runs 18 residues. The CDR3 sequence: CASSIGELAGSSYNEQFF. The DNA for the CDR3 is TGTGCCAGTAGTATAGGGGAGCTAGCGGGGAGCTCCTACAATGAGCAGTTCTTC.